This entry lists 30 T cell receptor beta chains sequenced from one sample in a study of blood T cell repertoires in COVID-19. Profiled with immunoSEQ multiplex PCR; TCRdb holds only in-frame clones, not every one. Of around 250,000 clones detected, over 75% appear once; the ten largest clones hold 1.9%. Specimen: peripheral blood. Receptors originate from a man between 25 and 39 years old who had recovered from COVID-19.

V and J are TRBV3-1 (or the pseudogene TRBV3-2) and TRBJ2-2; 10 positions match TRBD1. The ends lost 1 base at V and 4 bases at J; junction bases unmatched: 0. There are 15 residues in the CDR3. Germline V gene lookup returns CDR1 LGHDT and CDR2 YNNKEL (reference sequence). CDR3 protein: CASSQGTGGTGELFF. For the CDR3, the DNA is TGTGCCAGCAGCCAAGGGACAGGGGGCACCGGGGAGCTGTTTTTT.

The genes are TRBV7-3 and TRBJ1-1, with unresolved D. Trimming removed 0 bases from V and 1 base from J, with 9 bases in between. The CDR3 sequence is 15 residues long. CDR1 and CDR2 (germline): SGHTA, FQGTGA. This chain's CDR3 is CASSLTPGQNTEAFF. CDR3 nucleotides: TGTGCCAGCAGCTTAACACCGGGTCAGAACACTGAAGCTTTCTTT.

This rearrangement joins TRBV10-3 to TRBJ2-3, with 9 bases identical to TRBD1. Germline CDR1 reads ENHRY; CDR2 reads SYGVKD. This CDR3 region has 13 residues. The J segment lost 5 bases and the V segment lost 9 bases, leaving 6 bases of the junction unmatched. The CDR3 loop reads CAIRDRAVDTQYF. CDR3 DNA: TGTGCCATAAGGGACAGGGCGGTAGATACGCAGTATTTT.

The chain joins TRBV5-4 to TRBJ2-7; possible D gene TRBD2, 6 bases. V shed 1 base and J shed 4 bases, with 15 bases lying between them. This CDR3 is built from 15 residues. CDR1 and CDR2 (germline): SGHNT, YYREEE (reference sequence). DNA of the CDR3: TGTGCCAGCAGCTTGACGACGGGGGTTGTGTACGAGCAGTACTTC. Residues: CASSLTTGVVYEQYF.

The DNA for the CDR3 is TGTGCCAGCAGGTCCCTCGGGGGGCAGGGCTATGGCTACACCTTC. Amino acids: CASRSLGGQGYGYTF. This chain links TRBV27 with TRBJ1-2, with D possibly matching TRBD1 (6 bases). In germline, CDR1 is MNHEY, CDR2 SMNVEV (reference sequence). The V end lost 6 bases, the J end lost 4 bases, and 18 bases lay between the germline ends. The CDR3 is made up of 15 amino acids.

The chain joins TRBV6-5 to TRBJ2-3; 9 positions match TRBD1. Germline CDR1 and CDR2: MNHEY and SVGAGI. The CDR3 loop spans 13 amino acids. With 7 bases clipped from V and 7 bases from J, the junction kept 6 bases outside the gene matches. CDR3 sequence reads: CASKQGAIHTQYF. CDR3 bases: TGTGCCAGCAAACAGGGGGCTATACATACGCAGTATTTT.

CDR3 loop: CASSLRPGNTGELFF. The DNA for the CDR3 is TGCGCCAGCAGCTTGCGGCCAGGGAACACCGGGGAGCTGTTTTTT. V is TRBV5-1 and J is TRBJ2-2; D gene uncertain. CDR1 is SGHRS, CDR2 YFSETQ, per germline. V lost 1 base and J 1 base, leaving 8 bases between the germline ends. The CDR3 loop spans 15 amino acids.

This rearrangement joins TRBV2 to TRBJ1-6; D gene ambiguous. CDR3 length equals 14 residues. Germline CDR1 is SNHLY and CDR2 is FYNNEI. V was shortened by 4 bases and J by 8 bases, with 12 bases between the two germline ends. The CDR3 nucleotides read TGTGCCAGCAGTGTTCAGGTTGGCGATTCACCCCTCCACTTT. Its protein is CASSVQVGDSPLHF.

This clone was counted a few times. The rearrangement joins TRBV27 to TRBJ2-2; TRBD2 is a possible D gene (6 bases). CDR1 MNHEY and CDR2 SMNVEV come from the germline V gene (reference sequence). The V gene lost 5 bases and the J gene lost 4 bases, with 17 bases spanning the gap. CDR3 length equals 16 residues. The CDR3 nucleotides read TGTGCCAGCAGTCCTACGTGGCTAGCGCTCACCGGGGAGCTGTTTTTT. It codes for CASSPTWLALTGELFF.

The chain links TRBV19 to TRBJ1-1, with 10 bases aligning to TRBD1. The germline V gene has CDR1 LNHDA and CDR2 SQIVND (reference sequence). There are 13 residues in the CDR3. V shed 6 bases, J shed 4 bases, and the junction held 2 bases outside the gene matches. CDR3 bases: TGTGCCAGTAGGAGGACAGGGGGCACTGAAGCTTTCTTT. It specifies CASRRTGGTEAFF.

The chain carries TRBV19 and TRBJ2-2, with a possible D match to TRBD2 (5 bases). The ends were cut back, 1 base at V and 0 bases at J, with 6 bases in the middle. This CDR3 is built from 15 residues. Germline CDR1 and CDR2: LNHDA and SQIVND (reference sequence). The CDR3 region is CASSIGETNTGELFF. The CDR3 coding sequence is TGTGCCAGTAGTATAGGGGAGACGAACACCGGGGAGCTGTTTTTT.

This chain links TRBV4-2 with TRBJ2-7; the match to TRBD1 covers 9 bases. The CDR3 has 15 amino acids. V was pared by 1 base and J by 4 bases, with 5 bases of the junction left unmatched. Per germline, CDR1 LGHNA and CDR2 YNFKEQ. As DNA, the CDR3 is TGTGCCAGCAGCCAAGGAGGGACAGGGAGGTACGAGCAGTACTTC. Translated, it gives CASSQGGTGRYEQYF.

V and J are TRBV5-1 and TRBJ2-2, with 7 bases lining up with TRBD2. In germline, CDR1 is SGHRS, CDR2 YFSETQ. J lost 2 bases, V lost 7 bases, and 2 bases had no gene match. The CDR3 consists of 13 residues. The CDR3 DNA reads TGCGCCAGCTGGGGGGGAAACACCGGGGAGCTGTTTTTT. Translation: CASWGGNTGELFF.

This chain joins TRBV18 and TRBJ2-2, with TRBD1 as a possible D gene (6 bases). There are 15 residues in the CDR3. Germline CDR1 is KGHSH and CDR2 is LQKENI. Trimming took off 3 bases at V and 0 bases at J, with 8 bases between the two ends. This chain's CDR3 is CASSPRTANTGELFF. The CDR3 nucleotides read TGTGCCAGCTCACCCCGGACAGCGAACACCGGGGAGCTGTTTTTT.

The V and J genes are TRBV2 and TRBJ1-5, with 10 bases that match TRBD1. V dropped 4 bases and J dropped 3; count of bases not matched to a gene: 9. The CDR3 is 17 residues long. In germline, CDR1 is SNHLY, CDR2 FYNNEI. CDR3 in amino acids: CASSGQGTGAFNQPQHF. Here the CDR3 DNA reads TGTGCCAGCAGTGGGCAAGGGACAGGGGCGTTCAATCAGCCCCAGCATTTT.

This sequence joins TRBV5-8 and TRBJ2-2; TRBD2 is a possible D gene (6 bases). V shed 6 bases and J shed 5 bases, with 17 bases lying between them. The CDR3 length is 15 residues. Germline V gene lookup returns CDR1 SGHTS and CDR2 YDEGEE. This CDR3 is CASILDGGRTGELFF. CDR3 bases: TGTGCCAGCATCCTCGACGGGGGTCGGACCGGGGAGCTGTTTTTT.

As to this clone: Because the CDR3's place on the DNA is in doubt, the DNA is left out and the CDR3 is given as listed by TCRdb. V gene TRBV21-1 combines with J gene TRBJ1-5. TRBV21-1 is labeled a pseudogene. The CDR3 numbers 13 amino acids, ends counted. The CDR3 protein is CAQFGPGNQPQHF.

A note on this clone: The junction departs from germline at one end; a sequencing error may be responsible. This chain joins TRBV19 and TRBJ2-1; D might be TRBD2 (7 bases). Germline-derived CDR1 and CDR2 are LNHDA and SQIVND (reference sequence). The CDR3 runs 13 residues. The DNA for the CDR3 is TGTGCCAGTCGTATGGCGGGGGCAAATGAGCAGTTCTTC. This encodes CASRMAGANEQFF. The variable domain in full, completed from reference TRBV19 and TRBJ2-1, reads DGGITQSPKYLFRKEGQNVTLSCEQNLNHDAMYWYRQDPGQGLRLIYYSQIVNDFQKGDIAEGYSVSREKKESFPLTVTSAQKNPTAFYLCASRMAGANEQFFGPGTRLTVL.

This clone has a single count. This chain joins TRBV7-9 and TRBJ2-7; 10 nucleotides line up with TRBD1. Unmatched junction bases numbered 3, after V lost 5 bases and J lost 5 bases. This CDR3 comprises 13 residues. Germline CDR1 reads SEHNR; CDR2 reads FQNEAQ (reference sequence). The CDR3 loop is CASSGTGADEQYF. The CDR3 nucleotides read TGTGCCAGCAGCGGGACAGGGGCGGACGAGCAGTACTTC.

The chain uses TRBV6-5 and TRBJ1-2; D is uncertain. The CDR3 length is 14 residues. CDR1 is MNHEY and CDR2 is SVGAGI in the germline V gene. Deletions cut 6 bases from V and 4 bases from J, with 15 bases between. The CDR3 sequence: CASRHGDVSYGYTF. The CDR3 coding sequence is TGTGCCAGCAGACACGGAGATGTCTCCTATGGCTACACCTTC.

The CDR3 loop is CASSPGQYSNQPQHF. The CDR3 DNA reads TGTGCCAGCAGTCCCGGACAGTATAGCAATCAGCCCCAGCATTTT. The V call is TRBV6-5, the J call TRBJ1-5; possible D gene TRBD1, 6 bases. This CDR3 is 15 amino acids long. The ends were cut back, 5 bases at V and 0 bases at J, with 11 bases in the middle. In germline, CDR1 is MNHEY, CDR2 SVGAGI.

This clone was detected only a few times. The chain uses TRBV19 and TRBJ1-5, with a possible D match to TRBD1 (5 bases). V lost 4 bases and J 2 bases, leaving 9 bases between the germline ends. Germline V gene data show CDR1 as LNHDA and CDR2 as SQIVND (reference sequence). CDR3 size: 14 residues. Written as DNA, the CDR3 is TGTGCCAGTAGTAGATTAGGGGGCAATCAGCCCCAGCATTTT. Translation: CASSRLGGNQPQHF.

This clone was seen a single time. The chain has TRBV2 and TRBJ2-5; D is perhaps TRBD2 (6 bases). CDR1 SNHLY and CDR2 FYNNEI come from the germline V gene. V lost 6 bases and J 4 bases, leaving 6 bases between the germline ends. The CDR3 runs 11 residues. Written as DNA, the CDR3 is TGTGCCAGCAGGGGGGGAGAGACCCAGTACTTC. It encodes CASRGGETQYF.

The chain has TRBV9 and TRBJ2-4; D is perhaps TRBD2 (7 bases). The V gene's germline CDR1 is SGDLS and CDR2 YYNGEE. V lost 4 bases and J lost 10, with 21 bases in between. The CDR3 has 15 residues. The CDR3 coding sequence is TGTGCCAGCAGCTCCGAGGGCGGGGGAGGGGGTATTCAGTACTTC. Translating it yields CASSSEGGGGGIQYF.

The gene calls are TRBV3-1 (or the pseudogene TRBV3-2) and TRBJ1-2; tentatively, D is TRBD1 (6 bases). Trimming took off 1 base at V and 4 bases at J, with 7 bases between the two ends. The germline V gene encodes CDR1 LGHDT and CDR2 YNNKEL (reference sequence). The CDR3 runs to 13 residues. CDR3 nucleotide sequence: TGTGCCAGCAGCCAAGGGGACACCTATGGCTACACCTTC. Translation: CASSQGDTYGYTF.

This chain connects TRBV2 to TRBJ1-1; no reliable D call. Germline CDR1 reads SNHLY; CDR2 reads FYNNEI. The CDR3 extends over 14 amino acids. With 1 base removed from V and 1 base from J, the gap between germline ends came to 7 bases. The CDR3: CASSEGLRNTEAFF. CDR3 sequence (DNA): TGTGCCAGCAGTGAAGGGCTCCGGAACACTGAAGCTTTCTTT. The full variable domain, with the rest looked up from reference TRBV2 and TRBJ1-1, is EPEVTQTPSHQVTQMGQEVILRCVPISNHLYFYWYRQILGQKVEFLVSFYNNEISEKSEIFDDQFSVERPDGSNFTLKIRSTKLEDSAMYFCASSEGLRNTEAFFGQGTRLTVV.

The V call is TRBV5-1, the J call TRBJ2-7, with 11 bases lining up with TRBD1. The CDR3 covers 15 residues. V gave up 5 bases and J gave up 6 bases; unmatched junction bases: 10. Germline assignment: CDR1 SGHRS and CDR2 YFSETQ. The CDR3 DNA reads as TGCGCCAGCAGTCTGGGACAGGGGGTTTCCAGCGAGCAGTACGTC. Amino acid sequence: CASSLGQGVSSEQYV.

This chain connects TRBV6-1 to TRBJ2-1, with D tentatively TRBD1 (6 bases). Germline V CDR1 and CDR2: MNHNS, SASEGT. The V and J ends lost 1 base and 5 bases respectively, with 9 bases between them. CDR3 length: 14 residues. The CDR3 bases are TGTGCCAGCAGTGAAGGGACAGCGAACAATGAGCAGTTCTTC. This gives the protein CASSEGTANNEQFF.

The chain joins TRBV5-6 to TRBJ2-2; D possibly corresponds to TRBD1 (5 bases). V was clipped by 1 base and J by 1 base, with 8 bases between them. The CDR3 sequence is 15 residues long. Germline CDR1 and CDR2: SGHDT and YYEEEE. CDR3 nucleotides: TGTGCCAGCAGCTTGTTTGGACAGAACACCGGGGAGCTGTTTTTT. It specifies CASSLFGQNTGELFF.

The genes are TRBV4-2 and TRBJ1-2, with 9 positions matching TRBD1. Germline CDR1 is LGHNA and CDR2 is YNFKEQ. CDR3 length: 15 residues. With 3 bases clipped from V and 2 bases from J, the junction kept 4 bases outside the gene matches. In nucleotides, the CDR3 is TGTGCCAGCAGCCAGGGACAGGGTTCAAACTATGGCTACACCTTC. Encoded protein: CASSQGQGSNYGYTF.